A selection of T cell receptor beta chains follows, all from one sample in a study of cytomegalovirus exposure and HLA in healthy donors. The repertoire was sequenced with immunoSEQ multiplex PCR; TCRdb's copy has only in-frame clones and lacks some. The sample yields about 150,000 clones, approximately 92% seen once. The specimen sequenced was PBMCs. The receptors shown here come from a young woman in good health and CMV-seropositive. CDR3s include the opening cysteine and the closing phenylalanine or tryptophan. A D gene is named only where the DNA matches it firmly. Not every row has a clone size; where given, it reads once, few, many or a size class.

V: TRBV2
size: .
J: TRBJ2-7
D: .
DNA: TGTGCCAGCAGTGAAGCGAGGCCGACAGGCAAGTATTTTAGGTCCTACGAGCAGTACTTC
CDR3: CASSEARPTGKYFRSYEQYF

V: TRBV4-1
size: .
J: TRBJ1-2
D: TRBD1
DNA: TGCGCCAGCAGCCAAGAGGACAGGGCAGGCTACACCTTC
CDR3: CASSQEDRAGYTF

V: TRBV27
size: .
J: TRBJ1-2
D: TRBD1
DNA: TGTGCCAGCGTCCACCCAGGGCAGGGGGTGAGCTATGGCTACACCTTC
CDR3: CASVHPGQGVSYGYTF

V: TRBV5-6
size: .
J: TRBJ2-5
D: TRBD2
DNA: TGTGCCAGCAGCTTGAACGGTCCTAGCGGGGCAGTAGAGACCCAGTACTTC
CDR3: CASSLNGPSGAVETQYF

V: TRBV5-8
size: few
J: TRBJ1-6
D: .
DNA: TGTGCCAGCAGCTTGGTTCAGGATCCGTGGTCACCCCTCCACTTT
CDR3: CASSLVQDPWSPLHF

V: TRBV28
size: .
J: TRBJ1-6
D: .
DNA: TGTGCCAGCATCCAGGGCAGGATCTCCTATAATTCACCCCTCCACTTT
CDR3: CASIQGRISYNSPLHF

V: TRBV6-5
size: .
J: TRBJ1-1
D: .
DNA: TGTGCCAGCAGTTACGGGGAGGTGAACACTGAAGCTTTCTTT
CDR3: CASSYGEVNTEAFF

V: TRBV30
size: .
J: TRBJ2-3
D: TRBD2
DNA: TGTGCCTCGAATAGCGGGGCGATCACAGATACGCAGTATTTT
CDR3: CASNSGAITDTQYF

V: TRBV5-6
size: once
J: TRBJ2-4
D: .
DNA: TGTGCCAGCAGCTTGGGTGGCCAGGGTAACATTCAGTACTTC
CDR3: CASSLGGQGNIQYF

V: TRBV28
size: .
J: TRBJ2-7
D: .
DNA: TGTGCCAGCAGTTTTACGAGCAGGCATTACTACGAGCAGTACTTC
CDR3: CASSFTSRHYYEQYF

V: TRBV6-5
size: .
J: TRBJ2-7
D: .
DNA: TGTGCCAGCAGTTTGGACAGCGTCTACGAGCAGTACTTC
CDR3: CASSLDSVYEQYF

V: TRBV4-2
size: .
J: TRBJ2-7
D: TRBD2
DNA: TGTGCCAGCAGCCAGGGACTAGCGGGGACCTACGAGCAGTACTTC
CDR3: CASSQGLAGTYEQYF

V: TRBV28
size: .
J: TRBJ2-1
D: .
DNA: TGTGCCAGCAGTACCACAATTGCTCAGTTCTTC
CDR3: CASSTTIAQFF

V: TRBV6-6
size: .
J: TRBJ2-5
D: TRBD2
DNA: TGTGCCAGCAGTTACGCCCTAGCGGGGGGAGAGACCCAGTACTTC
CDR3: CASSYALAGGETQYF